This T cell receptor (beta chain) was captured in a study of cytomegalovirus exposure and HLA in healthy donors. Study summary: Among the 398 donors who were genotyped, 81% fell in the genetic ancestry cluster that is associated with self-reported Caucasian donors. Study outcomes and limitations: High specificity and sensitivity for cytomegalovirus status were reported for the classifier. Accurate prediction of HLA-A and HLA-B alleles (for most subjects) was reportedly achieved from TCR beta sequences.

The study sampled nominally healthy donors, though unrecorded immune exposures were likely. The PCR employed 60 Vbeta primers together with 13 Jbeta primers. Profiling relied on immunoSEQ multiplex PCR, and the TCRdb table lists in-frame clones only, not all of them. The sample is made up of 200,000 or so clones, and the top ten hold less than 0.9% of it. Germline CDR1 GTSNPN, CDR2 SVGIG (reference sequence). The CDR3 consists of 18 residues. V shed 0 bases, J shed 4 bases, and the junction held 14 bases outside the gene matches. In the case of this clone: Its antigen is still unknown.

The chain recombines TRBV30 with TRBJ2-5; 10 bases map to TRBD2. The sample was PBMCs. The receptor was derived from a boy between 10 and 17 years old in good health and CMV-seronegative. CDR3 DNA sequence: TGTGCCTGGAGTGTAGGATGGAGGGCCCTAGCGGGGGTAGAGACCCAGTACTTC. Its translation is CAWSVGWRALAGVETQYF.